This entry features one T cell receptor (beta chain) sequence. What it binds is unknown. This table comes from immunoSEQ multiplex PCR, and its TCRdb copy is limited to in-frame clones, with some not included. The sample has about 140,000 clones; about 90% are singletons. The sample originates from a study of CD4+ T cells in melanoma. Study-wide results and limits: A reported correlation linked neoantigen-specific CD4+ T cells to CD8+, macrophage and B cell function. Neoantigen-specific CD4+ T cells in melanoma reportedly had diverse differentiation states.

The CDR3 contains 17 residues. Germline CDR1 is SGHTA and CDR2 is FQGTGA. The ends lost 1 base at V and 4 bases at J; junction bases unmatched: 11. The clonotype comes from a human donor with melanoma. The V gene is TRBV7-3, the J gene TRBJ2-3; 7 nucleotides agree with TRBD1. The CDR3 sequence is CASSLIADREGADTQYF. The CDR3 DNA reads as TGTGCCAGCAGCTTAATCGCTGACAGGGAAGGGGCAGATACGCAGTATTTT.